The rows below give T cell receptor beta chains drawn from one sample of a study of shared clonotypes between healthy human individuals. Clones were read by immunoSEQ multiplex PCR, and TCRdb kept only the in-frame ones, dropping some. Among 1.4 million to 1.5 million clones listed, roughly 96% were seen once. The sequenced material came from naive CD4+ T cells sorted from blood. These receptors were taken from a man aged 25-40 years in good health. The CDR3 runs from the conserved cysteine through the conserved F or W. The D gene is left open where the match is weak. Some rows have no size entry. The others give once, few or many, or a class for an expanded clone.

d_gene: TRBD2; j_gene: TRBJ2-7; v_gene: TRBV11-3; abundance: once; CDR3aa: CASSPGGAANEQYF; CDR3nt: TGTGCCAGCAGCCCCGGGGGGGCGGCGAACGAGCAGTACTTC
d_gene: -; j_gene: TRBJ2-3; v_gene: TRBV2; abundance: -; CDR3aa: CASRDRSSTDTQYF; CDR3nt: TGTGCCAGCAGGGACCGATCTAGCACAGATACGCAGTATTTT
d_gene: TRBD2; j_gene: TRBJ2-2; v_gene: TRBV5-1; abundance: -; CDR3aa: CASSLGLAVNTGELFF; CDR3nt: TGCGCCAGCAGCCTCGGACTAGCAGTGAACACCGGGGAGCTGTTTTTT
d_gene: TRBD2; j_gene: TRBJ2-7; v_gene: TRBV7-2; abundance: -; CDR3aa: CASSLALREEQYF; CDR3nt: TGTGCCAGCAGCTTAGCGCTTCGGGAGGAACAGTACTTC
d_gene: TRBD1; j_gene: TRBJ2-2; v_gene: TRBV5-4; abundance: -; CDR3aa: CASSSKDRAGGELFF; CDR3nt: TGTGCCAGCAGCTCCAAGGACAGGGCGGGCGGGGAGCTGTTTTTT
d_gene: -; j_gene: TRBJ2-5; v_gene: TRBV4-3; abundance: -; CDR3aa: CASSQEAAEETQYF; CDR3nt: TGCGCCAGCAGCCAAGAGGCGGCAGAAGAGACCCAGTACTTC
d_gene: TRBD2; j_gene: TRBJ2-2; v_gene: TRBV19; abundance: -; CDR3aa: CASSIDLSGSGVSGELFF; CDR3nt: TGTGCCAGTAGTATAGATCTTAGCGGGAGCGGTGTCTCCGGGGAGCTGTTTTTT
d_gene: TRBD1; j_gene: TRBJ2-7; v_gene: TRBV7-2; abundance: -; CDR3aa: CASSLNPGQSYEQYF; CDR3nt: TGTGCCAGCAGCTTAAACCCGGGACAGAGCTACGAGCAGTACTTC
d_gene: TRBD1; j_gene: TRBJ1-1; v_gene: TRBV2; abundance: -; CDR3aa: CASSSDRDTEAFF; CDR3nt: TGTGCCAGCAGCTCGGACAGGGACACAGAAGCTTTCTTT
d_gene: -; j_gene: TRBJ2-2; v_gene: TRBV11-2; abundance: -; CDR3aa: CASSRLFSTNVSGELFF; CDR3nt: TGTGCCAGCAGCCGGCTTTTCTCCACTAACGTCTCCGGGGAGCTGTTTTTT
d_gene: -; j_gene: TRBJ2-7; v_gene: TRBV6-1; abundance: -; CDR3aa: CASSARVGTYEQYF; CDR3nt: TGTGCCAGCAGTGCCAGGGTAGGAACCTACGAGCAGTACTTC
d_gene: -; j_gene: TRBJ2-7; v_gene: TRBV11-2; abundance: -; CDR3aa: CASRPGSSYEQYF; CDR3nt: TGTGCCAGCCGCCCCGGATCCTCCTACGAGCAGTACTTC
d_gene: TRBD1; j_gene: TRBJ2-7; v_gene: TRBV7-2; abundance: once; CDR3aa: CASSLVRQGNEQYF; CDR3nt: TGTGCCAGCAGCTTAGTTAGACAGGGTAACGAGCAGTACTTC
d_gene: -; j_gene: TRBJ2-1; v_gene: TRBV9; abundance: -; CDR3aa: CASSVANEQFF; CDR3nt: TGTGCCAGCAGCGTAGCCAATGAGCAGTTCTTC
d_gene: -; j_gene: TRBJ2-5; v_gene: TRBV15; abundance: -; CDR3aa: CATSRGGETQYF; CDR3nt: TGTGCCACCAGCAGAGGAGGGGAGACCCAGTACTTC
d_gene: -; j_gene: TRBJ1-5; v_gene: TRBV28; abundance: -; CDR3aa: CASSLRVSNQPQHF; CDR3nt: TGTGCCAGCAGTTTGCGGGTGAGCAATCAGCCCCAGCATTTT
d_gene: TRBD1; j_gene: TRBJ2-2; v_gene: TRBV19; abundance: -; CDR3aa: CASSNGQGATGELFF; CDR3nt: TGTGCCAGTAGTAATGGACAGGGGGCAACCGGGGAGCTGTTTTTT
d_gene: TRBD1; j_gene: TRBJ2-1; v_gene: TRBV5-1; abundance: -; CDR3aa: CASSLDGTGGTEQFF; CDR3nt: TGCGCCAGCAGCTTGGACGGGACAGGGGGCACTGAGCAGTTCTTC
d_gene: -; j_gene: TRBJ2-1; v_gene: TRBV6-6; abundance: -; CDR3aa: CASSYGGPSYNEQFF; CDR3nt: TGTGCCAGCAGTTACGGCGGCCCCTCCTACAATGAGCAGTTCTTC
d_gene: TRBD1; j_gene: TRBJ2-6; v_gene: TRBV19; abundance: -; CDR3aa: CASNRDRSGANVLTF; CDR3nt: TGTGCCAGTAATAGGGACAGGTCTGGGGCCAACGTCCTGACTTTC
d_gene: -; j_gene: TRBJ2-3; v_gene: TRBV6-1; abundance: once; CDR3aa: CASSGQRTDTQYF; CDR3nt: TGTGCCAGCAGTGGCCAGCGCACAGATACGCAGTATTTT
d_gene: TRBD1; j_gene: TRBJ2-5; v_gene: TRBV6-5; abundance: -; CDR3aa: CASSRITGDQYF; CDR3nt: TGTGCCAGCAGTCGCATTACAGGGGACCAGTACTTC
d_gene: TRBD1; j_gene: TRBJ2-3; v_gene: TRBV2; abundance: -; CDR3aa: CASSRAGTGRLDTQYF; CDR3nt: TGTGCCAGCAGCCGAGCTGGGACAGGGCGTTTAGATACGCAGTATTTT
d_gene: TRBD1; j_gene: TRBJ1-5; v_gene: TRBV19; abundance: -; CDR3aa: CASSIVRRQGTGQPQHF; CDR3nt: TGTGCCAGTAGTATAGTAAGGCGACAGGGGACGGGTCAGCCCCAGCATTTT
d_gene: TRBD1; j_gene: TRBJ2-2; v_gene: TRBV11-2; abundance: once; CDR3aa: CASSFRRGRDVGLFF; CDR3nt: TGTGCCAGCAGCTTCCGCAGGGGGCGCGATGTAGGGCTGTTTTTT
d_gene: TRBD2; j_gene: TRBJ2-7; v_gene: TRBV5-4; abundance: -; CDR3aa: CASSLAPRLPGGRDEQYF; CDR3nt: TGTGCCAGCAGCTTGGCTCCTAGGTTACCGGGAGGTAGGGACGAGCAGTACTTC